Given below is one TCR beta chain in context. The antigen is unknown. The data stem from a study of cytomegalovirus exposure and HLA in healthy donors. Overall study findings and caveats: Most sequenced TCRs were rare (though some public TCRs occurred in many donors). Among the CMV-associated chains, a few were confirmed in vitro as specific for CMV antigens. Cytomegalovirus-associated TCR beta chains were listed, numbering 150 to 200.

Clones were read by immunoSEQ multiplex PCR, and TCRdb kept only the in-frame ones, dropping some. The sample records fewer than 85,000 clones, 70% to 90% being singletons. In germline, CDR1 is LNHDA, CDR2 SQIVND (reference sequence). The V segment lost 7 bases and the J segment 4 bases; nucleotides outside the gene matches: 9. The CDR3 length is 15 residues. The sequencing input was PBMCs. The TCR sequence derives from a woman between 18 and 29 years old in good health and CMV-seropositive. This chain uses TRBV19 with TRBJ2-3, with 9 bases identical to TRBD2. The CDR3 DNA sequence: TGTGCCAGTACGGGCGGGGGGGCCGGCTCAGATACGCAGTATTTT. Translation gives CASTGGGAGSDTQYF.